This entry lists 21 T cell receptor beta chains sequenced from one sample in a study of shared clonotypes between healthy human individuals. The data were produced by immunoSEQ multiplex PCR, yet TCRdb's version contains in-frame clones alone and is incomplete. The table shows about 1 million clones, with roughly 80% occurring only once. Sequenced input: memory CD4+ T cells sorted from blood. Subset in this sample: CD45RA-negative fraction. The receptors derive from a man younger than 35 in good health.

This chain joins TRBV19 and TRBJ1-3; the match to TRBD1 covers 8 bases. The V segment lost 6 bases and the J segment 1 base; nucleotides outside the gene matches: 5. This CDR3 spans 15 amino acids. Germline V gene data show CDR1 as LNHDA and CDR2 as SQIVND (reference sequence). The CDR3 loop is CASSRGLVSGNTIYF. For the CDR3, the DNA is TGTGCCAGTAGCAGGGGGCTTGTTTCTGGAAACACCATATATTTT.

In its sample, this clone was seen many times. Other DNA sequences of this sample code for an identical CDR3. CDR3: CASSLNGRPDTQYF. CDR3 in DNA: TGTGCCAGCAGTTTAAACGGCCGCCCGGATACGCAGTATTTT. The V and J genes are TRBV27 and TRBJ2-3; D gene uncertain. CDR1 is MNHEY, CDR2 SMNVEV, per germline (reference sequence). Trimming took off 2 bases at V and 6 bases at J, with 12 bases between the two ends. The CDR3 runs 14 residues.

The CDR3 here is CASSLIATKGTDTQYF. The CDR3 coding sequence is TGTGCCAGCAGCCTTATAGCCACTAAGGGCACAGATACGCAGTATTTT. V gene TRBV7-6 combines with J gene TRBJ2-3, with unresolved D. CDR3 length: 16 amino acids. V lost 5 bases to trimming and J lost 1 base, with 16 bases between them. Germline V gene lookup returns CDR1 SGHVS and CDR2 FNYEAQ. Looking up the rest from reference TRBV7-6 and TRBJ2-3 gives the full variable domain: GAGVSQSPRYKVTKRGQDVALRCDPISGHVSLYWYRQALGQGPEFLTYFNYEAQQDKSGLPNDRFSAERPEGSISTLTIQRTEQRDSAMYRCASSLIATKGTDTQYFGPGTRLTVL.

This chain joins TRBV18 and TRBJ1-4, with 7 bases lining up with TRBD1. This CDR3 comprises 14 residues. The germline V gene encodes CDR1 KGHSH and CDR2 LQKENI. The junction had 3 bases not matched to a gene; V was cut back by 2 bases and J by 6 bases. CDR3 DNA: TGTGCCAGCTCACCAGCCGACAGGGATGAAAAACTGTTTTTT. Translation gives CASSPADRDEKLFF.

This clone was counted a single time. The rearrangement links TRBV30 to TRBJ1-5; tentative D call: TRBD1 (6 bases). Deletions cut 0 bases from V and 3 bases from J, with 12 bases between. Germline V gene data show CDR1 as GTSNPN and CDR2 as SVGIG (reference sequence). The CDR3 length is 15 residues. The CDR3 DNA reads TGTGCCTGGAGTGTACTGTCAGGGGTCAATCAGCCCCAGCATTTT. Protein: CAWSVLSGVNQPQHF. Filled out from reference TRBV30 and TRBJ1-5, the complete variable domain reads SQTIHQWPATLVQPVGSPLSLECTVEGTSNPNLYWYRQAAGRGLQLLFYSVGIGQISSEVPQNLSASRPQDRQFILSSKKLLLSDSGFYLCAWSVLSGVNQPQHFGDGTRLSIL.

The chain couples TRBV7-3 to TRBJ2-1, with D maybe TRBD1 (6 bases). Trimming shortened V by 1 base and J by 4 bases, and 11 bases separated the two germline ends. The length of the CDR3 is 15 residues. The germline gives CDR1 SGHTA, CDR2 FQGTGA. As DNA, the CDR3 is TGTGCCAGCAGCTTAAGTTGGGGGCCGTACAATGAGCAGTTCTTC. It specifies CASSLSWGPYNEQFF.

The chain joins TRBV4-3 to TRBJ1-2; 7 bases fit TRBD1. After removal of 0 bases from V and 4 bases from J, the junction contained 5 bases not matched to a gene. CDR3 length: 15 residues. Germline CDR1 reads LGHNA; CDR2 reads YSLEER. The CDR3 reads CASSQEDRASYGYTF. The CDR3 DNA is TGCGCCAGCAGCCAAGAAGACAGGGCAAGCTATGGCTACACCTTC.

The CDR3, as DNA: TGTGCCAGCAGTGAAAAGGGCTACACCTTC. Translating it yields CASSEKGYTF. V and J are TRBV6-1 and TRBJ1-2; no definite D call. The germline V gene has CDR1 MNHNS and CDR2 SASEGT. The V end lost 2 bases, the J end lost 8 bases, and 3 bases lay between the germline ends. The CDR3 length is 10 residues.

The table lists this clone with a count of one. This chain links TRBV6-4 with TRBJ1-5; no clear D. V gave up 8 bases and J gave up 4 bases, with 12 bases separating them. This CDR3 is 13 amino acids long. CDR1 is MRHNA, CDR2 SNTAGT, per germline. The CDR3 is CASSREENQPQHF. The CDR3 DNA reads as TGTGCCAGCTCCCGGGAAGAGAATCAGCCCCAGCATTTT.

The CDR3 DNA reads as TGTGCCAGCAGCTGGTGGTCAGATACGCAGTATTTT. This codes for CASSWWSDTQYF. The chain links TRBV11-2 to TRBJ2-3; D is ambiguous. With 4 bases removed from V and 4 bases from J, the gap between germline ends came to 6 bases. Germline lookup yields CDR1 SGHAT and CDR2 FQNNGV. The CDR3 loop spans 12 amino acids.

The CDR3 spells CASSTSSGSSTDTQYF. The CDR3 DNA is TGCGCCAGCAGCACTTCTAGCGGGTCTAGCACAGATACGCAGTATTTT. The chain is built from TRBV5-1 and TRBJ2-3, with TRBD2 matching 8 bases. The CDR3 contains 16 residues. J gave up 0 bases and V 4 bases, and 7 bases lay outside the gene matches. Per the germline V gene, CDR1 is SGHRS and CDR2 is YFSETQ.

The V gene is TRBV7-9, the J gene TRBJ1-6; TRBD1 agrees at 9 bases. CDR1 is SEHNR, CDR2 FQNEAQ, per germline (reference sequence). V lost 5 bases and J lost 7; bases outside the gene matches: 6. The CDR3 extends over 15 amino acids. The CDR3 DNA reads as TGTGCCAGCAGCCCTCAAGGGACAGGGAATTCACCCCTCCACTTT. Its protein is CASSPQGTGNSPLHF.

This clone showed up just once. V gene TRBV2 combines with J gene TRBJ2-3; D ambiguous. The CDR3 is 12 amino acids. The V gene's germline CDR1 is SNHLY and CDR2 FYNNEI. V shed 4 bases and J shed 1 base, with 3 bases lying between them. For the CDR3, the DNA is TGTGCCAGCAGTGCCCGCACAGATACGCAGTATTTT. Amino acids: CASSARTDTQYF.

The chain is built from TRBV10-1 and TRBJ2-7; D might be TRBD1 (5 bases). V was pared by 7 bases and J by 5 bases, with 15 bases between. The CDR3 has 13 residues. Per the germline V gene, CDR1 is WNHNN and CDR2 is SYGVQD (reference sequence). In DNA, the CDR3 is TGCGCCAGCAAAAGGCAGGGAAGCCACGAGCAGTACTTC. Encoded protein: CASKRQGSHEQYF.

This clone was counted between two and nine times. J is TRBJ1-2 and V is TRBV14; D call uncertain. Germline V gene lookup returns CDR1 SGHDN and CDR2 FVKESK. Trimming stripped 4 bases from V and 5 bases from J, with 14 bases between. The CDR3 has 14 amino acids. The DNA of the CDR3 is TGTGCCAGCAGCCCACGCGGAGTTCAATATGGCTACACCTTC. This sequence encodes CASSPRGVQYGYTF.

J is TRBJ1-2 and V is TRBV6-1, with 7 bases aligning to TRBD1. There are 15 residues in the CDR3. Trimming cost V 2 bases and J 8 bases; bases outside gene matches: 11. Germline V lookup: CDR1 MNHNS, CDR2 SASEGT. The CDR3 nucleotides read TGTGCCAGCAGTGAAAGCGACAGGGTGGCTAACGGCTACACCTTC. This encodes CASSESDRVANGYTF.

CDR3 bases: TGCGCCAGCAGCCCGGTCGGACAGGGTTCGAATGGCTACACCTTC. Its translation: CASSPVGQGSNGYTF. The chain has TRBV5-1 and TRBJ1-2; 8 nucleotides line up with TRBD1. V shed 4 bases, J shed 6 bases, and the junction held 11 bases outside the gene matches. The CDR3 has 15 residues. Germline-derived CDR1 and CDR2 are SGHRS and YFSETQ.

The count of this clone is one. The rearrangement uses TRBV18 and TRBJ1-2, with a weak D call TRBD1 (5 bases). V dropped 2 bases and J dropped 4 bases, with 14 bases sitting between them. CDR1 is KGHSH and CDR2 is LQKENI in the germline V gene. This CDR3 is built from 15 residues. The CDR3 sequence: CASSPGQGIFYGYTF. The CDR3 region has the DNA TGTGCCAGCTCACCAGGGCAGGGAATTTTCTATGGCTACACCTTC. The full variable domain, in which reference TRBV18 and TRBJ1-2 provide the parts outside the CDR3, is NAGVMQNPRHLVRRRGQEARLRCSPMKGHSHVYWYRQLPEEGLKFMVYLQKENIIDESGMPKERFSAEFPKEGPSILRIQQVVRGDSAAYFCASSPGQGIFYGYTFGSGTRLTVV.

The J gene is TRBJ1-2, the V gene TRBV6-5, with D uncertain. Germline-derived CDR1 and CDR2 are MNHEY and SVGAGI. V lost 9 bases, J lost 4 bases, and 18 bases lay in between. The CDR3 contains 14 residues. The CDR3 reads CARSPLQKSYGYTF. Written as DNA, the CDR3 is TGTGCCAGAAGCCCCCTACAGAAGAGCTATGGCTACACCTTC.

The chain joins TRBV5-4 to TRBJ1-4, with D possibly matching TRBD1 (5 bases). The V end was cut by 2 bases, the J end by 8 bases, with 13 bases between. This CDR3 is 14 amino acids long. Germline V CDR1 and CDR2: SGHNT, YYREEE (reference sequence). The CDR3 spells CASSFGGSIEKLFF. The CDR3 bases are TGTGCCAGCAGCTTTGGGGGGTCGATCGAAAAACTGTTTTTT.

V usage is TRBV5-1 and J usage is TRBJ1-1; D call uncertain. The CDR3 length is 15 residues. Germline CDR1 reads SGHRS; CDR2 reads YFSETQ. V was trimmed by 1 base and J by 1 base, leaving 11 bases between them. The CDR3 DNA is TGCGCCAGCAGCTTGTCCTCCGAGACGAACACTGAAGCTTTCTTT. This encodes CASSLSSETNTEAFF.